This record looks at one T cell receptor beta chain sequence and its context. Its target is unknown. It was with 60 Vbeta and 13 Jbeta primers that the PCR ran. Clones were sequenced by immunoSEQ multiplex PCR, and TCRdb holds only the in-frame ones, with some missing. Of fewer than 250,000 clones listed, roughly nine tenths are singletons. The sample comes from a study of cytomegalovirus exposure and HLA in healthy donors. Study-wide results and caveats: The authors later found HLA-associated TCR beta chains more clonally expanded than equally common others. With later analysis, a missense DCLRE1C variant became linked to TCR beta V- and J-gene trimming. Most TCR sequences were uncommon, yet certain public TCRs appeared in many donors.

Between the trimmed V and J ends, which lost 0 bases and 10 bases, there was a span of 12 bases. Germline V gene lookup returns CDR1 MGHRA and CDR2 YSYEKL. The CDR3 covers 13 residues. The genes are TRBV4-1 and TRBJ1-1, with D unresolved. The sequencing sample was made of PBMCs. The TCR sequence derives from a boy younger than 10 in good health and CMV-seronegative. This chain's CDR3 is CASSQDSPRGAFF. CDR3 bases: TGCGCCAGCAGCCAAGATTCCCCCCGAGGAGCTTTCTTT.